The 14 T cell receptor beta chains below come from one sample, sequenced in a study of shared clonotypes between healthy human individuals. The table came from immunoSEQ multiplex PCR; TCRdb's copy has only in-frame clones and leaves some out. Of more than 2 million clones in the sample, about 95% are singletons; the top ten hold more than 0.95%. Cells designated naive CD8 were CD45RO-negative and were positively selected for CCR7, with terminally differentiated effector memory CD45RA+ cells excluded. The sample comprised naive CD8+ T cells sorted from blood. The receptors stem from a man younger than 30 in good health.

The gene calls are TRBV6-5 and TRBJ1-4, with a tentative D call TRBD1 (5 bases). CDR3 length: 14 residues. Germline CDR1 is MNHEY and CDR2 is SVGAGI. V was shortened by 2 bases and J by 8 bases, with 12 bases between the two germline ends. The chain's CDR3 is CASSYGGNLEKLFF. The CDR3 DNA reads as TGTGCCAGCAGTTACGGGGGAAACCTAGAAAAACTGTTTTTT.

As for this clone: The sample contains more than one DNA sequence encoding this CDR3. The V call is TRBV10-2, the J call TRBJ2-7; D may be TRBD2 (5 bases). The germline V gene encodes CDR1 WSHSY and CDR2 SAAADI. There are 12 residues in the CDR3. Trimming took off 5 bases at V and 4 bases at J, with 9 bases between the two ends. The CDR3 DNA sequence: TGCGCCAGCAGTCCCTCGGGGTACGAGCAGTACTTC. It translates to CASSPSGYEQYF.

A remark on this clone: Within the sample, other DNA sequences also encode this same CDR3. The chain recombines TRBV6-5 with TRBJ1-5; no definite D call. This CDR3 contains 14 residues. V was shortened by 2 bases and J by 0 bases, with 5 bases between the two germline ends. Germline V gene data show CDR1 as MNHEY and CDR2 as SVGAGI. Here the CDR3 reads CASSYGGSNQPQHF. Written as DNA, the CDR3 is TGTGCCAGCAGTTACGGAGGTAGCAATCAGCCCCAGCATTTT.

This clone appeared a few times. The J gene is TRBJ1-2, the V gene TRBV7-9; TRBD1 might be the D (5 bases). CDR3 length: 13 residues. Germline V gene sequence: CDR1 SEHNR, CDR2 FQNEAQ (reference sequence). Trimming took off 1 base at V and 8 bases at J, with 11 bases between the two ends. The CDR3 region has the DNA TGTGCCAGCAGCTTAGAGACAGACCAAGGCTACACCTTC. It specifies CASSLETDQGYTF.

V gene TRBV11-1 combines with J gene TRBJ2-4; either TRBD1 or TRBD2 may fit D (5 bases each). Looked up from germline, CDR1 is SGHAT and CDR2 is FQDESV (reference sequence). The CDR3 runs to 18 residues. Trimming shortened V by 5 bases and J by 2 bases, and 22 bases separated the two germline ends. The CDR3 bases are TGTGCCAGCAGCCCAACCTGGGGGTGGGACGTGACCAAAAACATTCAGTACTTC. Translated: CASSPTWGWDVTKNIQYF.

The chain couples TRBV4-2 to TRBJ2-7; maybe TRBD2 (6 bases). Trimming stripped 1 base from V and 3 bases from J, with 16 bases between. The germline CDR1 and CDR2 sequences are LGHNA and YNFKEQ. The CDR3 spans 16 residues. CDR3 region: CASSQVNGDSRYEQYF. DNA of the CDR3: TGTGCCAGCAGCCAAGTAAATGGGGACTCGCGCTACGAGCAGTACTTC.

This clone occurred once. The chain uses TRBV27 and TRBJ2-3; TRBD2 might be the D (6 bases). Between the trimmed V and J ends, which lost 3 bases and 6 bases, there was a span of 13 bases. The CDR3 contains 14 residues. CDR1 and CDR2 (germline): MNHEY, SMNVEV (reference sequence). In DNA, the CDR3 is TGTGCCAGCAGTTTTGGGACTGACGGGGATACGCAGTATTTT. Translated, it gives CASSFGTDGDTQYF.

This chain joins TRBV2 and TRBJ2-7, with D unclear. The V end was cut by 7 bases, the J end by 3 bases, with 13 bases between. The CDR3 loop spans 13 amino acids. Germline V CDR1 and CDR2: SNHLY, FYNNEI. Written as DNA, the CDR3 is TGTGCCAGCACCGAAGTAGGATACTACGAGCAGTACTTC. It encodes CASTEVGYYEQYF.

This chain joins TRBV5-4 and TRBJ1-3; 10 positions match TRBD1. V lost 7 bases to trimming and J lost 2 bases; unmatched junction nucleotides: 9. The CDR3 runs 16 residues. Looked up from germline, CDR1 is SGHNT and CDR2 is YYREEE (reference sequence). CDR3 coding DNA: TGTGCCAGCGGTGCAGACAGGGGGCGCGCTGGAAACACCATATATTTT. This sequence encodes CASGADRGRAGNTIYF.

The gene calls are TRBV10-3 and TRBJ2-7; 7 nucleotides match TRBD1. V gave up 4 bases and J gave up 4 bases; unmatched junction bases: 7. Looked up from germline, CDR1 is ENHRY and CDR2 is SYGVKD. This CDR3 has 14 residues. CDR3 sequence reads: CAISGDREPYEQYF. CDR3 DNA sequence: TGTGCCATCAGTGGGGACAGAGAACCTTACGAGCAGTACTTC.

As to this clone: This same CDR3 is encoded by further DNA sequences in the sample. This chain connects TRBV5-4 to TRBJ2-1, with D unclear. Trimming shortened V by 5 bases and J by 8 bases, and 11 bases separated the two germline ends. This CDR3 spans 12 amino acids. CDR1 and CDR2 (germline): SGHNT, YYREEE (reference sequence). Here the CDR3 reads CASSSSSDEQFF. The CDR3 DNA reads TGTGCCAGCAGTAGTAGCAGCGATGAGCAGTTCTTC.

This chain uses TRBV27 with TRBJ2-7; D is perhaps TRBD1 or TRBD2 (5 bases each). Looked up from germline, CDR1 is MNHEY and CDR2 is SMNVEV (reference sequence). Deletions cut 7 bases from V and 3 bases from J, with 22 bases between. There are 16 residues in the CDR3. The CDR3 DNA is TGTGCCAGCACCCCTTCGGCCGGGGCGTTGGTCTACGAGCAGTACTTC. This encodes CASTPSAGALVYEQYF.

The V gene is TRBV28, the J gene TRBJ1-6, with 7 bases matching TRBD1. CDR3 size: 15 residues. The J segment lost 6 bases and the V segment lost 3 bases, leaving 5 bases of the junction unmatched. The germline V gene encodes CDR1 MDHEN and CDR2 SYDVKM. The CDR3 loop reads CASSLEGAANSPLHF. CDR3 in DNA: TGTGCCAGCAGTTTGGAGGGGGCGGCTAATTCACCCCTCCACTTT.

The genes are TRBV10-2 and TRBJ2-3; the D is unclear. The length of the CDR3 is 14 residues. The germline CDR1 and CDR2 sequences are WSHSY and SAAADI. Deletions cut 0 bases from V and 6 bases from J, with 10 bases between. CDR3 loop: CASSESVALDTQYF. The DNA of the CDR3 is TGCGCCAGCAGTGAGTCCGTGGCGTTGGATACGCAGTATTTT.